The 23 T cell receptor beta chains given below trace back to one sample, sequenced in a study of cytomegalovirus exposure and HLA in healthy donors. PCR used 60 Vbeta primers and 13 Jbeta primers. Assay: immunoSEQ multiplex PCR; the TCRdb copy retains only in-frame clones and omits some. The table shows about 170,000 clones, with approximately 76% occurring only once. The specimen sequenced was PBMCs. These receptors all stem from a woman aged 18-29 years in good health and CMV-seropositive.

In regard to this clone: The germline gene is not matched at one end of the junction; a read error may be the cause. The chain joins TRBV7-9 to TRBJ1-2; 7 positions match TRBD1. Germline V gene sequence: CDR1 SEHNR, CDR2 FQNEAQ (reference sequence). The CDR3 sequence is 15 residues long. The CDR3 bases are TGTTCCAGCAGCTTAGATAAGGAGGGGGCGAACGGCTACACCTTC. Protein: CSSSLDKEGANGYTF.

The CDR3 DNA follows: TGTGCCAGCAGTCCCGGGACTAGCGGGTTGATGGCCCTCGAGCAGTACTTC. It codes for CASSPGTSGLMALEQYF. The chain carries TRBV5-4 and TRBJ2-7; the match to TRBD2 covers 12 bases. CDR3 size: 17 residues. V dropped 5 bases and J dropped 6; count of bases not matched to a gene: 15. Looked up from germline, CDR1 is SGHNT and CDR2 is YYREEE (reference sequence). Drawing the rest from reference TRBV5-4 and TRBJ2-7, the complete variable domain is ETGVTQSPTHLIKTRGQQVTLRCSSQSGHNTVSWYQQALGQGPQFIFQYYREEENGRGNFPPRFSGLQFPNYSSELNVNALELDDSALYLCASSPGTSGLMALEQYFGPGTRLTVT.

The rearrangement uses TRBV7-9 and TRBJ2-7, with 7 bases aligning to TRBD1. The CDR3 loop spans 14 amino acids. After removal of 4 bases from V and 7 bases from J, the junction contained 10 bases not matched to a gene. The V gene's germline CDR1 is SEHNR and CDR2 FQNEAQ (reference sequence). The CDR3, as DNA: TGTGCCAGCAGCTCGGGACAGAGTTTCTGGGAGCAGTACTTC. It codes for CASSSGQSFWEQYF.

V gene TRBV7-2 combines with J gene TRBJ1-1; tentatively, D is TRBD1 (5 bases). V dropped 5 bases and J dropped 12 bases, with 16 bases sitting between them. The CDR3 runs 12 residues. The germline V gene has CDR1 SGHTA and CDR2 FQGNSA. CDR3 sequence (DNA): TGTGCCAGCAGCCCGGAGACAGCCGTCACTTTCTTT. Protein: CASSPETAVTFF.

The sample holds a few counts of this clone. The chain has TRBV7-6 and TRBJ1-5, with 12 nucleotides matching TRBD1. This CDR3 contains 17 residues. Germline lookup yields CDR1 SGHVS and CDR2 FNYEAQ. V shed 5 bases and J 2 bases; nucleotides not matched to a gene: 7. CDR3 amino acids: CASSPGTGGFGNQPQHF. The DNA for the CDR3 is TGTGCCAGCAGCCCTGGGACAGGGGGCTTTGGCAATCAGCCCCAGCATTTT.

The rearrangement joins TRBV6-5 to TRBJ2-1, with 8 bases that match TRBD1. V trimming: 4 bases; J trimming: 4 bases; junction bases outside the gene matches: 3. Germline loops: CDR1 MNHEY, CDR2 SVGAGI. The CDR3 consists of 14 residues. The CDR3 sequence is CASSSWTGYNEQFF. The CDR3 DNA reads as TGTGCCAGCAGTTCTTGGACAGGGTACAATGAGCAGTTCTTC.

A word on this clone: One end of the junction fails to match germline, which may point to a read error. The rearrangement joins TRBV7-9 to TRBJ2-7, with TRBD2 identical over 10 bases. This CDR3 is 16 amino acids long. Per germline, CDR1 SEHNR and CDR2 FQNEAQ (reference sequence). The CDR3 is CSSSTILAGDSYEQYF. The CDR3, as DNA: TGTTCCAGCAGCACCATTCTAGCGGGAGACTCCTACGAGCAGTACTTC.

The chain links TRBV7-8 to TRBJ2-5; TRBD2 matches 7 bases. The DNA end favors TRBJ2-7, so the J call may be wrong. CDR3 length: 16 amino acids. Germline V lookup: CDR1 SGHVS, CDR2 FQNEAQ. CDR3 amino acids: CASSSTSRGLAYEQYF. For the CDR3, the DNA is TGTGCCAGCAGCTCGACTAGCCGGGGCCTGGCATACGAGCAGTACTTC.

The chain is built from TRBV5-1 and TRBJ2-3; TRBD2 might be the D (6 bases). V lost 3 bases to trimming and J lost 8 bases, with 19 bases between them. The CDR3 covers 15 residues. The germline V gene has CDR1 SGHRS and CDR2 YFSETQ. CDR3 region: CASSSLTSAEATQYF. In DNA form, the CDR3 reads TGCGCCAGCAGCTCCCTGACTAGTGCCGAGGCTACGCAGTATTTT.

This clone has only one observation. This chain links TRBV9 with TRBJ2-2; 9 bases are a match to TRBD2. CDR3 length equals 16 residues. The germline CDR1 and CDR2 sequences are SGDLS and YYNGEE. V lost 2 bases, J lost 2 bases, and 4 bases stayed unmatched. In nucleotides, the CDR3 is TGTGCCAGCAGCGTGCGAGCGGGGGGAAACACCGGGGAGCTGTTTTTT. Its protein product is CASSVRAGGNTGELFF.

The chain employs TRBV30 and TRBJ2-2; tentative D call: TRBD1 (6 bases). CDR1 and CDR2 (germline): GTSNPN, SVGIG (reference sequence). The CDR3 sequence is 16 residues long. V lost 3 bases to trimming and J lost 4 bases, with 18 bases between them. CDR3 DNA sequence: TGTGCCTGGAGCCCAGCCGACAGGCGAAGCACCGGGGAGCTGTTTTTT. Translation: CAWSPADRRSTGELFF.

The V call is TRBV4-3, the J call TRBJ2-3; D may be TRBD1 (6 bases). This CDR3 has 14 residues. V was shortened by 0 bases and J by 3 bases, with 7 bases between the two germline ends. The germline gives CDR1 LGHNA, CDR2 YSLEER. This CDR3 reads CASSQERGTDTQYF. For the CDR3, the DNA is TGCGCCAGCAGCCAAGAAAGGGGGACAGATACGCAGTATTTT.

The rearrangement joins TRBV6-6 to TRBJ1-1; 9 bases line up with TRBD1. After removal of 3 bases from V and 5 bases from J, the junction contained 7 bases not matched to a gene. CDR1 is MNHNY, CDR2 SVGAGI, per germline (reference sequence). The CDR3 contains 15 residues. This chain's CDR3 is CASSYSGTGRTEAFF. CDR3 bases: TGTGCCAGCAGTTATTCCGGGACAGGGAGGACTGAAGCTTTCTTT.

CDR3 residues: CASSLAGSSEKLFF. Written as DNA, the CDR3 is TGTGCCAGCAGCTTAGCGGGGTCATCTGAAAAACTGTTTTTT. The chain uses TRBV11-2 and TRBJ1-4; unclear D gene. V was trimmed by 1 base and J by 7 bases, leaving 10 bases between them. CDR1 SGHAT and CDR2 FQNNGV come from the germline V gene. The CDR3 runs 14 residues.

The chain couples TRBV7-8 to TRBJ1-1; maybe TRBD1 (5 bases). The CDR3 has 15 residues. Germline loops: CDR1 SGHVS, CDR2 FQNEAQ. V was pared by 5 bases and J by 2 bases, with 15 bases between. CDR3 residues: CASSLLGTTNTEAFF. CDR3 DNA: TGTGCCAGCAGCCTTTTGGGGACTACTAACACTGAAGCTTTCTTT.

This clone was picked up a small number of times. The chain recombines TRBV7-8 with TRBJ1-2, with no clear D. The CDR3 is made up of 14 amino acids. CDR1 SGHVS and CDR2 FQNEAQ come from the germline V gene. Trimming pared 5 bases from V and 5 bases from J, leaving 15 bases between. CDR3 sequence reads: CASSPDVGVYGYTF. The CDR3 DNA sequence: TGTGCCAGCAGCCCCGATGTGGGAGTGTATGGCTACACCTTC. Filled out from reference TRBV7-8 and TRBJ1-2, the complete variable domain reads GAGVSQSPRYKVAKRGQDVALRCDPISGHVSLFWYQQALGQGPEFLTYFQNEAQLDKSGLPSDRFFAERPEGSVSTLKIQRTQQEDSAVYLCASSPDVGVYGYTFGSGTRLTVV.

The V and J genes are TRBV29-1 and TRBJ1-2, with D possibly matching TRBD1 (5 bases). The germline V gene has CDR1 SQVTM and CDR2 ANQGSEA. The CDR3 runs to 16 residues. Trimming removed 3 bases at V and 0 bases at J, with 17 bases between. CDR3 protein: CSVDQGREGANYGYTF. The CDR3 nucleotides read TGCAGCGTTGATCAGGGCAGGGAAGGAGCTAACTATGGCTACACCTTC.

The genes are TRBV6-6 and TRBJ1-2, with TRBD1 matching over 8 bases. The CDR3 runs to 15 residues. Trimming at V came to 4 bases and at J to 6 bases, leaving 10 bases not matched to a gene. The germline gives CDR1 MNHNY, CDR2 SVGAGI (reference sequence). The CDR3 nucleotides are TGTGCCAGCAGTTCCTTTTCAAGACAGGGGAATGGCTACACCTTC. The encoded protein is CASSSFSRQGNGYTF.

The rearrangement uses TRBV20-1 and TRBJ1-2; possibly TRBD1 for D (6 bases). Deletions cut 5 bases from V and 6 bases from J, with 10 bases between. The CDR3 contains 11 residues. The germline V gene has CDR1 DFQATT and CDR2 SNEGSKA (reference sequence). CDR3 nucleotide sequence: TGCAGTGCTGGAGGACAGAATGGCTACACCTTC. It yields the protein CSAGGQNGYTF.

Only one count was recorded for this clone. V gene TRBV28 combines with J gene TRBJ1-3; D not resolved. The germline gives CDR1 MDHEN, CDR2 SYDVKM. This CDR3 has 14 amino acids. The V end was cut by 8 bases, the J end by 0 bases, with 11 bases between. CDR3 protein: CASGRRSSGNTIYF. The CDR3 DNA sequence: TGTGCCAGCGGTCGCAGGTCCTCTGGAAACACCATATATTTT.

In this sample, this clone turned up a few times. Germline and junction disagree at one end, which may indicate a read error. The chain combines TRBV7-9 with TRBJ1-1, with a possible D match to TRBD1 (5 bases). From germline, CDR1 is SEHNR and CDR2 FQNEAQ (reference sequence). The CDR3 has 14 residues. CDR3 protein: CSSSLRGTDTEAFF. CDR3 DNA: TGTTCCAGCAGCTTAAGGGGTACGGACACTGAAGCTTTCTTT.

The V call is TRBV19, the J call TRBJ1-2; maybe TRBD1 (5 bases). Germline CDR1 LNHDA, CDR2 SQIVND (reference sequence). This CDR3 contains 12 residues. The ends were cut back, 3 bases at V and 13 bases at J, with 15 bases in the middle. The CDR3 region is CASSIFGRETTF. The CDR3 region has the DNA TGTGCCAGTAGTATTTTTGGCAGGGAAACCACCTTC.

The chain recombines TRBV5-1 with TRBJ2-3; 8 positions match TRBD2. The CDR3 is 15 amino acids. Germline V gene lookup returns CDR1 SGHRS and CDR2 YFSETQ. Unmatched junction bases numbered 5, after V lost 2 bases and J lost 3 bases. CDR3 coding DNA: TGCGCCAGCAGCTTAGGTAGCGGGGATACAGATACGCAGTATTTT. This codes for CASSLGSGDTDTQYF.